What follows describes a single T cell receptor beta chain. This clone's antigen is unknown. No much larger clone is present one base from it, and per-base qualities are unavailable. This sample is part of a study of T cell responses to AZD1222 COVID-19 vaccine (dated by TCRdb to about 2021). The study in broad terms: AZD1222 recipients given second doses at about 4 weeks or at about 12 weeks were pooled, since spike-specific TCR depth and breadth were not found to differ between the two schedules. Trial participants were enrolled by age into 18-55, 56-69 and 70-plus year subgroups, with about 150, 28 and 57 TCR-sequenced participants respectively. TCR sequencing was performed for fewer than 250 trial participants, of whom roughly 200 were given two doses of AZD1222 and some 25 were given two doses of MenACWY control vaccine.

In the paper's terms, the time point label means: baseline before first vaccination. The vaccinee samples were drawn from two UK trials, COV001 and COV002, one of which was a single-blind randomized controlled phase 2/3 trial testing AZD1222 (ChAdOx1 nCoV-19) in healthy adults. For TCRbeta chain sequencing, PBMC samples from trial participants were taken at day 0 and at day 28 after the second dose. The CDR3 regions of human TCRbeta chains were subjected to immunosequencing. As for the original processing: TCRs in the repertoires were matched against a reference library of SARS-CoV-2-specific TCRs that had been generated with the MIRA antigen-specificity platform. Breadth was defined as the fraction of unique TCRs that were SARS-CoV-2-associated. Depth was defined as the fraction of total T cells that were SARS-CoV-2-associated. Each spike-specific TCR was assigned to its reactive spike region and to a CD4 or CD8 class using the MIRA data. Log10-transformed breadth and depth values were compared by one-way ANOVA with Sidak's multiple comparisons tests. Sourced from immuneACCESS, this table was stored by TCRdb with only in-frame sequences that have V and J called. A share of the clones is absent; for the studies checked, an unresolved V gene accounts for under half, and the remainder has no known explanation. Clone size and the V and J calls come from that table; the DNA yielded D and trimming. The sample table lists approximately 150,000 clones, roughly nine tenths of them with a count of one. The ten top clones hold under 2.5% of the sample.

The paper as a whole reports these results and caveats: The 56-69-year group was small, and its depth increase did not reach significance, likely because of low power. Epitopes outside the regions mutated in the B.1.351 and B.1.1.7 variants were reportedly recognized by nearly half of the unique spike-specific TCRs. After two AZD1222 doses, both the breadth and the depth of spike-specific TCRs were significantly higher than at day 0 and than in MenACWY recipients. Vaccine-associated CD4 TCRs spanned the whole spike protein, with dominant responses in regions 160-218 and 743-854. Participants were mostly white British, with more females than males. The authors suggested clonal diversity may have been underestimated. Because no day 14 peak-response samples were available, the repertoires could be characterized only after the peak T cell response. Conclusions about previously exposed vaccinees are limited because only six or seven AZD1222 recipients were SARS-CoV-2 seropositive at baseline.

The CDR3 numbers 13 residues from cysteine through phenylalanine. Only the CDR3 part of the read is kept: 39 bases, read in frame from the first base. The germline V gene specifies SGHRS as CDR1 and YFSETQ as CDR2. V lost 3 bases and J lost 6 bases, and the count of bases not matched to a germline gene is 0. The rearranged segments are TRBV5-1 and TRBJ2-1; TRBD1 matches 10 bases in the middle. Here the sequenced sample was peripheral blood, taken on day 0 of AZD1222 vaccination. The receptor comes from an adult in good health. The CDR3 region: CASSWDRGNEQFF. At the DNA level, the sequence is TGCGCCAGCAGCTGGGACAGGGGCAATGAGCAGTTCTTC.